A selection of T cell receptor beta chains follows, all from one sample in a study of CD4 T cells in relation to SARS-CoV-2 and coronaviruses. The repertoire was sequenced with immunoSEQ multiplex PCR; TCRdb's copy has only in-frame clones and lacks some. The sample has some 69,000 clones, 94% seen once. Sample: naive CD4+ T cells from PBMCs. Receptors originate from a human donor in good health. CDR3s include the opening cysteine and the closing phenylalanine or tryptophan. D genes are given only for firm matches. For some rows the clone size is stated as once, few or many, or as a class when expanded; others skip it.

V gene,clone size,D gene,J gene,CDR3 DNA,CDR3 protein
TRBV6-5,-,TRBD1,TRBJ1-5,TGTGCCAGCAGTCAGGGGGGGGGCAATCAGCCCCAGCATTTT,CASSQGGGNQPQHF
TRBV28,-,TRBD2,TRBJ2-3,TGTGCCAGTGCTCTAGCGGGAGTTGATACGCAGTATTTT,CASALAGVDTQYF
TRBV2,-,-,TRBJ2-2,TGTGCCAGCAGTGAATACAGGGTGGGCACCGGGGAGCTGTTTTTT,CASSEYRVGTGELFF
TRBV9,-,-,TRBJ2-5,TGTGCCAGCAGCGGGTCTGGTGAGACCCAGTACTTC,CASSGSGETQYF
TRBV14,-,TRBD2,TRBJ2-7,TGTGCCAGCAGCCGGACTAGCGGCCCCTACGAGCAGTACTTC,CASSRTSGPYEQYF
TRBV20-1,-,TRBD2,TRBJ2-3,TGCAGTGCTAGTTCAACTAGCGGAGTAGCCAGCACAGATACGCAGTATTTT,CSASSTSGVASTDTQYF
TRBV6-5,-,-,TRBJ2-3,TGTGCCAGCACCAGACAGGGGAGGGACACAGATACGCAGTATTTT,CASTRQGRDTDTQYF
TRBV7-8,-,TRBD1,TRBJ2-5,TGTGCCAGCAGCTTAGGGGACAGGGGATGGGGGGAGACCCAGTACTTC,CASSLGDRGWGETQYF
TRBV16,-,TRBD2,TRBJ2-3,TGTGCCAGCAGCCCGGGACCGGCACCGTATAGCGGGAGGGCCGATACGCAGTATTTT,CASSPGPAPYSGRADTQYF
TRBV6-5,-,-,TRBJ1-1,TGTGCCAGCCGGGTACAGGGAAACACTGAAGCTTTCTTT,CASRVQGNTEAFF
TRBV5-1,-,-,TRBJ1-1,TGCGCCAGCAGCTTGGCTGGAAACACTGAAGCTTTCTTT,CASSLAGNTEAFF
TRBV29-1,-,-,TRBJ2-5,TGCAGCGTTGAAGGCCCTGTTAGGGAGACCCAGTACTTC,CSVEGPVRETQYF
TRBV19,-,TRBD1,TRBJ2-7,TGTGCCAGTAGTGAGCCGGGACAGGGAACCTACGAGCAGTACTTC,CASSEPGQGTYEQYF
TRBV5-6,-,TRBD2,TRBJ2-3,TGTGCCAGCAGCTTTCCCCGGACTAGCGGGCCCTCGAGCACAGATACGCAGTATTTT,CASSFPRTSGPSSTDTQYF
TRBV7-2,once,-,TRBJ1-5,TGTGCCAGCAGCCGCGGACCCAATCAGCCCCAGCATTTT,CASSRGPNQPQHF
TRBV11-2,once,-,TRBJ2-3,TGTGCCAGCAGCTTAGATTATACAGATACGCAGTATTTT,CASSLDYTDTQYF
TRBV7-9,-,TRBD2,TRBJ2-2,TGTGCCAGCAGCTTTCCGGGACTAGCGGGAGTGGGGGAGCTGTTTTTT,CASSFPGLAGVGELFF
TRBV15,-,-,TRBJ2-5,TGTGCCACCAGCAGAGATCTGAGTCTCCAAGAGACCCAGTACTTC,CATSRDLSLQETQYF
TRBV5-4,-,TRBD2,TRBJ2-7,TGTGCCAGCAGCGAGGGGATTTGGGCTAGCGGGAGCTACGAGCAGTACTTC,CASSEGIWASGSYEQYF
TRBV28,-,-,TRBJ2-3,TGTGCCAGCAGGTTGGTAGGACCAGACACAGATACGCAGTATTTT,CASRLVGPDTDTQYF
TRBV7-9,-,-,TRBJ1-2,TGTGCCAGCAGCGGGGGGTCATTCTATGGCTACACCTTC,CASSGGSFYGYTF
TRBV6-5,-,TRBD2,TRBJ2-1,TGTGCCAGCAGTTACGAAGGCGGGAGTTCCTACAATGAGCAGTTCTTC,CASSYEGGSSYNEQFF
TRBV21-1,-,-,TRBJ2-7,TGTGCCAGCAGCCCCCTCGAGCAGTACTTC,CASSPLEQYF
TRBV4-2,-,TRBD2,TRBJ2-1,TGTGCCAGCAGCCAAGCTAGCGGGAGGGGCATTTACAATGAGCAGTTCTTC,CASSQASGRGIYNEQFF
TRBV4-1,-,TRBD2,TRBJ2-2,TGCGCCAGCAGCCAAGGACCCCTTGGAAGCGGGAGGCCGAACACCGGGGAGCTGTTTTTT,CASSQGPLGSGRPNTGELFF
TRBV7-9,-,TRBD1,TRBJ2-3,TGTGCCAGCAGCTCGCACAGGGGAACAGATACGCAGTATTTT,CASSSHRGTDTQYF
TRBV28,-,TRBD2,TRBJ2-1,TGTGCCAGCAGTTTATGGTTCCTAGCGGGAGGCAATGAGCAGTTCTTC,CASSLWFLAGGNEQFF
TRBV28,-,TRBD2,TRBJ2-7,TGTGCCAGCAGTTTCCCCTTGAGCGGGGCGGACGACTACGAGCAGTACTTC,CASSFPLSGADDYEQYF
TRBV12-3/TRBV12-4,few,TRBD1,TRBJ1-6,TGTGCCAGCAGCATACAACAGGGGTCACCCCTCCACTTT,CASSIQQGSPLHF
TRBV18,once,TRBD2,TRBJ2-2,TGTGCCAGCTCACTTGCGGGAGGGCCTAACACCGGGGAGCTGTTTTTT,CASSLAGGPNTGELFF
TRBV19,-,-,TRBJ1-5,TGTGCCAGTAGTAGGGGGGGCCTTAGCAATCAGCCCCAGCATTTT,CASSRGGLSNQPQHF
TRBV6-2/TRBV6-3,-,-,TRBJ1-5,TGTGCCAGCAGTTACGGGGCGGATAGCAATCAGCCCCAGCATTTT,CASSYGADSNQPQHF
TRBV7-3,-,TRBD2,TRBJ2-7,TGTGCCAGCAGCGGAGGGGCGGGAGGTACCTACGAGCAGTACTTC,CASSGGAGGTYEQYF
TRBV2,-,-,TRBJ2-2,TGTGCCAGGACAACCATCCGAACGGGCTCCGGGGAGCTGTTTTTT,CARTTIRTGSGELFF
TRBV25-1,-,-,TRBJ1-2,TGTGCCAGCAGTGACGGGGAGGGGCTGAACTATGGCTACACCTTC,CASSDGEGLNYGYTF
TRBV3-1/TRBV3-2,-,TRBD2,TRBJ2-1,TGTGCCAGCAGCCATTCCGGCGGGGGGGAGCAGTTCTTC,CASSHSGGGEQFF
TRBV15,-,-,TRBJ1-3,TGTGCCACCAGAAAGAGCCAGGGGCGAAACACCATATATTTT,CATRKSQGRNTIYF
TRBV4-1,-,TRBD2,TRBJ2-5,TGCGCCAGCAGCCAAGTTAGCGGGAGGGCTGTTCAAGAGACCCAGTACTTC,CASSQVSGRAVQETQYF
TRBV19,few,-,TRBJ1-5,TGTGCCAGTACTAGGATGAGCGGTAGCCAGCCCCAGCATTTT,CASTRMSGSQPQHF
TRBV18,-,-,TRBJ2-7,TGTGCCAGCTCACCACCGGGGCCGAGCTACGAGCAGTACTTC,CASSPPGPSYEQYF
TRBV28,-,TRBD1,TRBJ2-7,TGTGCCAGTGCCGGGACAGGGAGGTCCTACGAGCAGTACTTC,CASAGTGRSYEQYF
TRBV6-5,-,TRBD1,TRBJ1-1,TGTGCCAGCAACCCCTATGCAGGGGGCAGAGAAGCTTTCTTT,CASNPYAGGREAFF